These T cell receptor beta chains were read from a single sample in a study of blood T cells in healthy people across ages. TCRdb re-called the 5' RACE reads through MiXCR, storing one row per CDR3 protein. The sample has approximately 900,000 distinct CDR3 sequences, 25% to 35% seen once. This sample was also put to use in a study of T cells of mothers and their children.

Sequenced material: blood. These receptors all come from a woman in her forties in good health. Both conserved end residues are part of each CDR3. A D gene is named only where the DNA matches it firmly. Only some rows state a clone size, as once, few, many or a class for expanded clones.

J,size,D,V,DNA,CDR3
TRBJ2-6,-,-,TRBV29-1,TGCAGCGTACCCCAGGGGACAGGGGCCAACGTCCTGACTTTC,CSVPQGTGANVLTF
TRBJ2-7,many,-,TRBV2,TGTGCCAGCCAGGTATCTATGTCCTACGAGCAGTACTTC,CASQVSMSYEQYF
TRBJ2-1,once,TRBD1,TRBV5-1,TGCGCCAGCAACTTGCCACCGGGACAGGGAATCAATGAGCAGTTCTTC,CASNLPPGQGINEQFF
TRBJ2-3,many,-,TRBV9,TGTGCCAGCAGCTGGCAGGGTGGCACAGATACGCAGTATTTT,CASSWQGGTDTQYF
TRBJ2-7,-,-,TRBV5-1,TGCGCCAGCACCAAATCCGGGGTTAGCTCCTACAATGAGCAGTACTTC,CASTKSGVSSYNEQYF
TRBJ2-7,-,-,TRBV6-5,TGTGCCAGCAGCTTAGCGACACCCTACGAGCAGTACTTC,CASSLATPYEQYF
TRBJ2-3,-,TRBD1,TRBV5-1,TGCGCCAGCGGTGGACAGGGGGTCGGGACAGATACGCAGTATTTT,CASGGQGVGTDTQYF
TRBJ2-3,many,-,TRBV7-2,TGTGCCAGCAGCCAGGACTACTTGAGCACAGATACGCAGTATTTT,CASSQDYLSTDTQYF
TRBJ2-5,-,TRBD2,TRBV20-1,TGCAGTGCTAGACTAGCGAGCGGGGTGGGGTTCCAAGAGACCCAGTACTTC,CSARLASGVGFQETQYF
TRBJ1-5,-,-,TRBV7-9,TGTGCCAGCAGCTTAGAAGACAGCCTTTGGCCCCAGCATTTT,CASSLEDSLWPQHF
TRBJ2-5,-,-,TRBV7-2,TGTGCCAGCGGGCAGGTGGAATCCGAGACCCAGTACTTC,CASGQVESETQYF
TRBJ2-7,-,-,TRBV10-3,TGTGCCATCAGTGAGTCTGGGACACCGGGCGAGCAGTACTTC,CAISESGTPGEQYF
TRBJ2-7,-,-,TRBV3-1,TGTGCCAGCAGCCCCCGAGGGGGGATCGAGCAGTACTTC,CASSPRGGIEQYF
TRBJ2-7,-,-,TRBV19,TGTGCCAGTACGAAAGGGACGGCCTACGAGCAGTACTTC,CASTKGTAYEQYF
TRBJ2-3,-,-,TRBV20-1,TGCAGTACTAGTCTAGATAGAGATACGCAGTATTTT,CSTSLDRDTQYF
TRBJ2-3,many,-,TRBV7-3,TGTGCCAGCAGTTTATCCGGAGATACGCAGTATTTT,CASSLSGDTQYF
TRBJ2-7,many,TRBD1,TRBV5-1,TGCGCCAGCAGCTCTGACAGGGGTGGATACGAGCAGTACTTC,CASSSDRGGYEQYF
TRBJ2-4,few,-,TRBV5-1,TGCGCCAGCAGCTTGGACGCCCCAGACATTCAGTACTTC,CASSLDAPDIQYF
TRBJ1-1,-,-,TRBV5-1,TGCGCCAGCAGGTCTCCGGGGAACACTGAAGCTTTCTTT,CASRSPGNTEAFF
TRBJ2-1,many,-,TRBV10-3,TGTGCCATCGCAAGTATCAATGAGCAGTTCTTC,CAIASINEQFF
TRBJ2-2,-,TRBD1,TRBV7-8,TGTGCCAGCAGCCCTGGACAGGGTCCGAACACCGGGGAGCTGTTTTTT,CASSPGQGPNTGELFF
TRBJ1-1,-,-,TRBV12-3/TRBV12-4,TGTGCCAGCAGTAGAGAAACTGAAGCTTTCTTT,CASSRETEAFF
TRBJ2-1,-,-,TRBV19,TGTGCCAGTAGTTATGGGTCGACTGAGCAGTTCTTC,CASSYGSTEQFF
TRBJ2-5,few,TRBD2,TRBV30,TGTGCCTGGATAGCGGGGGGCTTCGGGACCCAGTACTTC,CAWIAGGFGTQYF
TRBJ2-1,few,TRBD2,TRBV20-1,TGCAGTGCTTCCCGGACTAGCGGGGGCGCCAGTCAGTTCTTC,CSASRTSGGASQFF
TRBJ2-1,once,-,TRBV7-9,TGTGCCAGCAGCGACTCGGGGGCCCGATACAATGAGCAGTTCTTC,CASSDSGARYNEQFF
TRBJ2-7,many,-,TRBV29-1,TGCAGCGTTGGGGAGGTTGAGCAGTACTTC,CSVGEVEQYF
TRBJ1-2,-,-,TRBV2,TGTGCCAGCAACCCGGGGGCAGGGTATGGCTACACCTTC,CASNPGAGYGYTF